These 28 T cell receptor beta chains were sequenced from one sample in a study of response to subunit inactivated influenza vaccine. One entry per CDR3 protein results from TCRdb running MiXCR on the RT-PCR reads. The sample includes about 540,000 distinct CDR3 sequences, approximately 20% seen only once; the top ten take 2.5% to 3%. These data also featured in a second study, about T cells expressing NK-cell markers. That investigation notes: Scientists made TCR beta cDNA using 5'RACE template switching with UMIs.

Sample: CD4+ T cells sorted from PBMCs, taken roughly 12 days after vaccination. Source of these receptors: a man in his forties or fifties who received an inactivated influenza vaccine.

The rearrangement joins TRBV12-3 or TRBV12-4 to TRBJ1-1, with 9 bases identical to TRBD1. The V gene end was trimmed by 7 bases and the J gene end by 1 base; junction bases not matched to a gene: 10. The CDR3 extends over 16 amino acids. The CDR3 loop reads CASKAGTGNGNTEAFF. CDR3 in DNA: TGTGCCAGCAAAGCCGGGACAGGGAATGGGAACACTGAAGCTTTCTTT.

The chain carries TRBV5-1 and TRBJ2-1; tentative D call: TRBD1 (6 bases). Trimming removed 2 bases at V and 6 bases at J, with 12 bases between. Germline CDR1 and CDR2: SGHRS and YFSETQ. The CDR3 runs to 14 residues. DNA of the CDR3: TGCGCCAGCAGCTTATCGACAGGTAGCAATGAGCAGTTCTTC. Its translation: CASSLSTGSNEQFF. The variable domain in full, with the rest retrieved from reference TRBV5-1 and TRBJ2-1, is KAGVTQTPRYLIKTRGQQVTLSCSPISGHRSVSWYQQTPGQGLQFLFEYFSETQRNKGNFPGRFSGRQFSNSRSEMNVSTLELGDSALYLCASSLSTGSNEQFFGPGTRLTVL.

The gene calls are TRBV7-6 and TRBJ2-7; D might be TRBD1 or TRBD2, each matching 6 bases. Germline V lookup: CDR1 SGHVS, CDR2 FNYEAQ. Trimming cost V 5 bases and J 0 bases, with 14 bases left between them. The CDR3 is 15 amino acids. The CDR3 loop is CASSRVADSSYEQYF. CDR3 DNA: TGTGCCAGCAGCCGCGTAGCGGACAGCTCCTACGAGCAGTACTTC.

A few counts support this clonotype. The chain is built from TRBV19 and TRBJ1-1, with 7 bases matching TRBD1. Germline CDR1 and CDR2: LNHDA and SQIVND (reference sequence). V lost 3 bases to trimming and J lost 2 bases; unmatched junction nucleotides: 3. This CDR3 contains 14 residues. The CDR3 here is CASSMDRTNTEAFF. The CDR3, as DNA: TGTGCCAGTAGTATGGACAGGACTAACACTGAAGCTTTCTTT.

This clonotype came up a few times. The J gene is TRBJ2-4, the V gene TRBV2; D is ambiguous. Trimming removed 7 bases from V and 4 bases from J, with 8 bases in between. The length of the CDR3 is 12 residues. CDR1 is SNHLY, CDR2 FYNNEI, per germline. The CDR3 is CASTVNKNIQYF. In nucleotides, the CDR3 is TGTGCCAGCACCGTCAATAAAAACATTCAGTACTTC. Variable domain in full (rest from reference TRBV2 and TRBJ2-4): EPEVTQTPSHQVTQMGQEVILRCVPISNHLYFYWYRQILGQKVEFLVSFYNNEISEKSEIFDDQFSVERPDGSNFTLKIRSTKLEDSAMYFCASTVNKNIQYFGAGTRLSVL.

This chain links TRBV12-3 or TRBV12-4 with TRBJ2-5; D may be TRBD1 or TRBD2 (5 bases each). V was cut by 7 bases and J by 5 bases, with 14 bases left in between. CDR3 length: 13 residues. Here the CDR3 DNA reads TGTGCCAGCACCAATTTGGGACCGGAGACCCAGTACTTC. This sequence encodes CASTNLGPETQYF.

This clonotype has only a few counts. J is TRBJ2-5 and V is TRBV7-2; 9 bases fit TRBD2. The ends lost 0 bases at V and 1 base at J; junction bases unmatched: 3. This CDR3 has 16 amino acids. Per the germline V gene, CDR1 is SGHTA and CDR2 is FQGNSA. DNA of the CDR3: TGTGCCAGCAGCTTAGCTATTAGCGGGGGCCAAGAGACCCAGTACTTC. Amino acid sequence: CASSLAISGGQETQYF.

In regard to this clonotype: Compared with germline, one end of the junction differs, possibly owing to a read error. The chain recombines TRBV3-1 with TRBJ2-2; 10 nucleotides agree with TRBD2. CDR3 length: 21 residues. Germline-derived CDR1 and CDR2 are LGHDT and YNNKEL (reference sequence). Here the CDR3 DNA reads TGTGCCAGCAGCCAAGCAGGTGGACTAGCGGACTTTCTCGCGAACACCGGGGAGCTGGTTTTT. Its protein is CASSQAGGLADFLANTGELVF.

In this sample, this clonotype turned up a few times. The V call is TRBV11-2, the J call TRBJ2-7; 7 bases line up with TRBD1. Germline values: CDR1 SGHAT, CDR2 FQNNGV. CDR3 length: 14 residues. V trimming: 4 bases; J trimming: 5 bases; junction bases outside the gene matches: 8. The CDR3 reads CASSSRQGTHEQYF. Here the CDR3 DNA reads TGTGCCAGCAGCTCGAGACAGGGCACCCACGAGCAGTACTTC.

This clonotype was detected only a few times. The gene calls are TRBV12-3 or TRBV12-4 and TRBJ2-3; a weak D match, TRBD2 (7 bases). V shed 7 bases and J shed 0 bases, with 17 bases lying between them. The CDR3 is 16 amino acids. CDR3 sequence reads: CASKIRGGGSTDTQYF. The CDR3 DNA is TGTGCCAGCAAGATAAGAGGGGGGGGGAGCACAGATACGCAGTATTTT.

The genes are TRBV20-1 and TRBJ2-1; possibly TRBD1 for D (6 bases). This CDR3 is 16 amino acids long. The germline V gene encodes CDR1 DFQATT and CDR2 SNEGSKA (reference sequence). V dropped 0 bases and J dropped 2 bases, with 14 bases sitting between them. The CDR3 DNA follows: TGCAGTGCTAGAGACCCCGGCAGGGGCCCCTACAATGAGCAGTTCTTC. Protein: CSARDPGRGPYNEQFF.

V and J are TRBV7-2 and TRBJ2-7; TRBD2 matches 7 bases. CDR1 is SGHTA, CDR2 FQGNSA, per germline. Trimming cost V 9 bases and J 3 bases; bases outside gene matches: 11. The CDR3 sequence is 14 residues long. DNA for the CDR3: TGTGCCAGTCAATCCTCGGGACTACTCTACGAGCAGTACTTC. Translated, it gives CASQSSGLLYEQYF. The complete variable domain, with remaining parts taken from reference TRBV7-2 and TRBJ2-7, reads GAGVSQSPSNKVTEKGKDVELRCDPISGHTALYWYRQSLGQGLEFLIYFQGNSAPDKSGLPSDRFSAERTGGSVSTLTIQRTQQEDSAVYLCASQSSGLLYEQYFGPGTRLTVT.

This clonotype was seen ten or more times. The V call is TRBV7-2, the J call TRBJ2-7; 11 positions match TRBD1. Germline CDR1 reads SGHTA; CDR2 reads FQGNSA. The CDR3 spans 13 residues. With V trimmed by 6 bases and J by 6 bases, 4 bases remained unmatched. The CDR3 DNA is TGTGCCAGCAGTCTAGGGACAGGGGGCGAGCAGTACTTC. It yields the protein CASSLGTGGEQYF. Full variable domain (missing parts from reference TRBV7-2 and TRBJ2-7): GAGVSQSPSNKVTEKGKDVELRCDPISGHTALYWYRQSLGQGLEFLIYFQGNSAPDKSGLPSDRFSAERTGGSVSTLTIQRTQQEDSAVYLCASSLGTGGEQYFGPGTRLTVT.

The chain recombines TRBV7-8 with TRBJ2-4; D is uncertain. Trimming left V 0 bases short and J 8 bases short, with 8 bases between. Germline V CDR1 and CDR2: SGHVS, FQNEAQ. The CDR3 runs 13 residues. The CDR3 DNA follows: TGTGCCAGCAGCTTAGCCCTACGAGACATTCAGTACTTC. Translating it yields CASSLALRDIQYF.

The CDR3 bases are TGTGCCAGCAGTTCCAGCGGGGGCAGTGCCTACGAGCAGTACTTC. It specifies CASSSSGGSAYEQYF. This chain joins TRBV28 and TRBJ2-7; 8 positions agree with TRBD2. V shed 4 bases, J shed 2 bases, and the junction held 7 bases outside the gene matches. This CDR3 has 15 amino acids. The V gene's germline CDR1 is MDHEN and CDR2 SYDVKM.

This clonotype was seen a few times. The rearrangement joins TRBV9 to TRBJ2-1; 8 nucleotides line up with TRBD1. Germline V gene lookup returns CDR1 SGDLS and CDR2 YYNGEE. CDR3 length equals 15 residues. V was pared by 2 bases and J by 6 bases, with 7 bases of the junction left unmatched. CDR3: CASSVKGTGGNEQFF. CDR3 DNA sequence: TGTGCCAGCAGCGTCAAAGGTACAGGGGGCAATGAGCAGTTCTTC.

The chain carries TRBV6-1 and TRBJ2-3; a weak D match, TRBD2 (6 bases). The CDR3 totals 13 residues. Trimming took off 10 bases at V and 10 bases at J, with 21 bases between the two ends. Germline CDR1 MNHNS, CDR2 SASEGT. In nucleotides, the CDR3 is TGTGCCACCGGGGGAGGAGCCCGAGGTCCGCAGTATTTT. Protein product: CATGGGARGPQYF.

The rearrangement uses TRBV7-9 and TRBJ2-7; TRBD2 matches 11 bases. This CDR3 has 15 amino acids. Germline V gene sequence: CDR1 SEHNR, CDR2 FQNEAQ (reference sequence). V dropped 3 bases and J dropped 1; count of bases not matched to a gene: 2. The CDR3 sequence is CASSFLAGGSYEQYF. Here the CDR3 DNA reads TGTGCCAGCAGCTTTCTAGCGGGAGGATCCTACGAGCAGTACTTC.

This clonotype came up a few times. The chain combines TRBV4-3 with TRBJ2-7, with a weak D call TRBD1 (6 bases). Germline CDR1 is LGHNA and CDR2 is YSLEER. Trimming cost V 5 bases and J 2 bases, with 13 bases left between them. The CDR3 is made up of 14 amino acids. The CDR3 reads CASSSQTGAYEQYF. The CDR3 nucleotides are TGCGCCAGCAGCTCGCAGACAGGAGCCTACGAGCAGTACTTC.

V usage is TRBV30 and J usage is TRBJ1-1; D is ambiguous. Per germline, CDR1 GTSNPN and CDR2 SVGIG (reference sequence). This CDR3 spans 14 amino acids. The V end lost 4 bases, the J end lost 7 bases, and 19 bases lay between the germline ends. The chain's CDR3 is CAWIGVGRPLEAFF. CDR3 nucleotides: TGTGCCTGGATTGGGGTCGGGCGTCCACTTGAAGCTTTCTTT.

There are a few counts of this clonotype. V usage is TRBV5-1 and J usage is TRBJ2-1; 10 nucleotides line up with TRBD1. Germline values: CDR1 SGHRS, CDR2 YFSETQ. CDR3 size: 14 residues. With V trimmed by 4 bases and J by 6 bases, 4 bases remained unmatched. CDR3 sequence: CASSAGTGANEQFF. CDR3 sequence (DNA): TGCGCCAGCAGCGCGGGGACAGGGGCCAATGAGCAGTTCTTC. The variable domain in full, with the rest retrieved from reference TRBV5-1 and TRBJ2-1, is KAGVTQTPRYLIKTRGQQVTLSCSPISGHRSVSWYQQTPGQGLQFLFEYFSETQRNKGNFPGRFSGRQFSNSRSEMNVSTLELGDSALYLCASSAGTGANEQFFGPGTRLTVL.

V usage is TRBV11-2 and J usage is TRBJ2-3; 15 bases are a match to TRBD2. The V and J ends lost 2 bases and 0 bases, in that order; junction bases with no gene match: 3. Germline CDR1 and CDR2: SGHAT and FQNNGV. The CDR3 is made up of 18 amino acids. Here the CDR3 reads CASSLRTSGRASTDTQYF. The CDR3 bases are TGTGCCAGCAGCTTACGGACTAGCGGGAGGGCCAGCACAGATACGCAGTATTTT. Looking up the rest from reference TRBV11-2 and TRBJ2-3 gives the full variable domain: EAGVAQSPRYKIIEKRQSVAFWCNPISGHATLYWYQQILGQGPKLLIQFQNNGVVDDSQLPKDRFSAERLKGVDSTLKIQPAKLEDSAVYLCASSLRTSGRASTDTQYFGPGTRLTVL.

The DNA for the CDR3 is TGTGCCAGCAAGCCGACTAGCCGATTCACAGATACGCAGTATTTT. Its translation: CASKPTSRFTDTQYF. This sequence joins TRBV12-3 or TRBV12-4 and TRBJ2-3; 7 bases fit TRBD2. J lost 2 bases, V lost 7 bases, and 9 bases had no gene match. This CDR3 has 15 amino acids.

The chain carries TRBV7-8 and TRBJ2-7; 10 bases align to TRBD1. The CDR3 extends over 16 amino acids. Germline V CDR1 and CDR2: SGHVS, FQNEAQ. J gave up 0 bases and V 5 bases, and 7 bases lay outside the gene matches. CDR3 sequence (DNA): TGTGCCAGCAGCACCACCGGGACAGGGGCCTCCTACGAGCAGTACTTC. Translating gives CASSTTGTGASYEQYF.

This clonotype has just a few counts. This chain uses TRBV5-1 with TRBJ2-4, with D tentatively TRBD1 (5 bases). The CDR3 is made up of 15 amino acids. The germline V gene encodes CDR1 SGHRS and CDR2 YFSETQ. V was clipped by 3 bases and J by 1 base, with 11 bases between them. CDR3 in DNA: TGCGCCAGCAGCTATCAGGGTTCGGCCAAAAACATTCAGTACTTC. Translating it yields CASSYQGSAKNIQYF.

J is TRBJ2-3 and V is TRBV4-2; 7 bases align to TRBD1. This CDR3 comprises 14 residues. Looked up from germline, CDR1 is LGHNA and CDR2 is YNFKEQ. V dropped 2 bases and J dropped 4; count of bases not matched to a gene: 3. The CDR3 region has the DNA TGTGCCAGCAGCCAACGACAGGGCTCAGATACGCAGTATTTT. Translating it yields CASSQRQGSDTQYF.

The rearrangement links TRBV5-1 to TRBJ1-1; 7 bases fit TRBD1. This CDR3 region has 13 residues. Germline V gene data show CDR1 as SGHRS and CDR2 as YFSETQ. The trim removed 0 bases at V and 8 bases at J, leaving 4 bases unmatched. DNA of the CDR3: TGCGCCAGCAGCTTGGATGGGACAGCCGAAGCTTTCTTT. Its translation is CASSLDGTAEAFF.

This clonotype came up a few times. The chain links TRBV7-2 to TRBJ2-2; TRBD1 is a possible D gene (5 bases). Germline loops: CDR1 SGHTA, CDR2 FQGNSA. Trimming removed 8 bases at V and 6 bases at J, with 13 bases between. This CDR3 contains 13 residues. The CDR3 DNA is TGTGCCAGCGGTGGGGCAGGAGCCGGGGAGCTGTTTTTT. Protein: CASGGAGAGELFF. The complete variable domain, with remaining parts taken from reference TRBV7-2 and TRBJ2-2, reads GAGVSQSPSNKVTEKGKDVELRCDPISGHTALYWYRQSLGQGLEFLIYFQGNSAPDKSGLPSDRFSAERTGGSVSTLTIQRTQQEDSAVYLCASGGAGAGELFFGEGSRLTVL.